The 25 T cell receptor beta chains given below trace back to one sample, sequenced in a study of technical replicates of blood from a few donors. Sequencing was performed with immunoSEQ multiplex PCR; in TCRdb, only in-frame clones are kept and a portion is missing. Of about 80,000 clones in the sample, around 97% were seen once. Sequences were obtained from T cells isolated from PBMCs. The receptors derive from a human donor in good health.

This chain's CDR3 is CASSLTGDSGNTIYF. The CDR3, as DNA: TGTGCCAGCTCACTTACAGGGGACTCTGGAAACACCATATATTTT. The chain uses TRBV18 and TRBJ1-3, with 7 bases lining up with TRBD1. The germline gives CDR1 KGHSH, CDR2 LQKENI. With 4 bases clipped from V and 0 bases from J, the junction kept 3 bases outside the gene matches. The CDR3 runs 15 residues.

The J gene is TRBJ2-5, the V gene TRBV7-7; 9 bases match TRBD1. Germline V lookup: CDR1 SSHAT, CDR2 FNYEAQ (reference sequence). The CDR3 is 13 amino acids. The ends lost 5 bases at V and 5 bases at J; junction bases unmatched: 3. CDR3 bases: TGTGCCAGCAGCCTCGACAGGGGGGAGACCCAGTACTTC. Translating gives CASSLDRGETQYF.

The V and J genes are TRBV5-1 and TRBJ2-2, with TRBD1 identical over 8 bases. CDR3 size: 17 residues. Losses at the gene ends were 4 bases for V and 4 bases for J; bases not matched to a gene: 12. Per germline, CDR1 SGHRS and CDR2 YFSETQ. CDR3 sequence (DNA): TGCGCCAGCAGCAATTCTATACAGACAGGGGCCACCGGGGAGCTGTTTTTT. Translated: CASSNSIQTGATGELFF.

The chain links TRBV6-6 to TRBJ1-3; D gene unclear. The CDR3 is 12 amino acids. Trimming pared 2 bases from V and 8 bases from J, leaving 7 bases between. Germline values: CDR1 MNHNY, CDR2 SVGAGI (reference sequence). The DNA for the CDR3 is TGTGCCAGCAGTTACGAGGCAGACACCATATATTTT. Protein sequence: CASSYEADTIYF.

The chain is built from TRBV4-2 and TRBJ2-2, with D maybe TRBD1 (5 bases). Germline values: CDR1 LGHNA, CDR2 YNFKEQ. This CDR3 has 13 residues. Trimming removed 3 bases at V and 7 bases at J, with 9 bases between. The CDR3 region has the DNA TGTGCCAGCAGCCAGACAGAGGACGGGGAGCTGTTTTTT. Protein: CASSQTEDGELFF.

The CDR3 coding sequence is TGTGCCTGGAGTGTACTCGGGGACAGAAATGGCTACACCTTC. It specifies CAWSVLGDRNGYTF. This rearrangement joins TRBV30 to TRBJ1-2, with 7 bases matching TRBD1. The CDR3 is 14 residues long. Germline CDR1 and CDR2: GTSNPN and SVGIG (reference sequence). V trimming: 0 bases; J trimming: 6 bases; junction bases outside the gene matches: 7.

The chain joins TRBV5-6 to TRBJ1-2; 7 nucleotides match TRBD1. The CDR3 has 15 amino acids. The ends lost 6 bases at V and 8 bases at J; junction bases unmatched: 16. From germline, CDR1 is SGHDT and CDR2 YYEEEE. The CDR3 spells CASTETGYITHGYTF. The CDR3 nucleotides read TGTGCCAGCACCGAGACAGGGTACATCACCCACGGCTACACCTTC.

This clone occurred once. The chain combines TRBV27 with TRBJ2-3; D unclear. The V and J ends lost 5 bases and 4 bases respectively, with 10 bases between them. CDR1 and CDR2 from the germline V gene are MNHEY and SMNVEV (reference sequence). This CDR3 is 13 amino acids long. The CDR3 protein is CASSLLDADTQYF. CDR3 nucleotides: TGTGCCAGCAGTCTCCTAGACGCAGATACGCAGTATTTT.

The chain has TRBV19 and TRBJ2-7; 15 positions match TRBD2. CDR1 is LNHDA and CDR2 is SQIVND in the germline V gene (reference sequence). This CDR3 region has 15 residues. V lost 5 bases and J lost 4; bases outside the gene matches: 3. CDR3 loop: CASSAGTSGRYEQYF. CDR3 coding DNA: TGTGCCAGTAGTGCCGGGACTAGCGGGAGGTACGAGCAGTACTTC.

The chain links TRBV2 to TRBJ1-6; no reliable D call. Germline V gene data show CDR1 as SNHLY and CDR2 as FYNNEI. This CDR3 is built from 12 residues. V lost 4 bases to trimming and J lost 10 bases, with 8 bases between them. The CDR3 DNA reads TGTGCCAGCAGTGTTCAGGAATCACCCCTCCACTTT. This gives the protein CASSVQESPLHF.

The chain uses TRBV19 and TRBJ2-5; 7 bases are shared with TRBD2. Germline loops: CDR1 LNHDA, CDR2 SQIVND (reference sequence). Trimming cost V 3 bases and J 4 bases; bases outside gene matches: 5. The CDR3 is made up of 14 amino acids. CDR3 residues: CASSIPGGLETQYF. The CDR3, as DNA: TGTGCCAGTAGTATTCCGGGGGGTTTAGAGACCCAGTACTTC. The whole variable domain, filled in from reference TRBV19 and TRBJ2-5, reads DGGITQSPKYLFRKEGQNVTLSCEQNLNHDAMYWYRQDPGQGLRLIYYSQIVNDFQKGDIAEGYSVSREKKESFPLTVTSAQKNPTAFYLCASSIPGGLETQYFGPGTRLLVL.

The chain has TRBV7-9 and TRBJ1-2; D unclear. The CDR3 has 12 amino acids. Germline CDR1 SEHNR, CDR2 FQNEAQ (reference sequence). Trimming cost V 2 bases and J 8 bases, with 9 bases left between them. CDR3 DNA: TGTGCCAGCAGCTTACGAGGAGACGGCTACACCTTC. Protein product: CASSLRGDGYTF.

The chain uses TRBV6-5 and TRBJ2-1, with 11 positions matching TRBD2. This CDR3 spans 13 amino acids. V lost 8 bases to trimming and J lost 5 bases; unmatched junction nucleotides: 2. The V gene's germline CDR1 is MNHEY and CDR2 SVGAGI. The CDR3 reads CASRLAGNNEQFF. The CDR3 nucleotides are TGTGCCAGCCGACTAGCGGGGAACAATGAGCAGTTCTTC.

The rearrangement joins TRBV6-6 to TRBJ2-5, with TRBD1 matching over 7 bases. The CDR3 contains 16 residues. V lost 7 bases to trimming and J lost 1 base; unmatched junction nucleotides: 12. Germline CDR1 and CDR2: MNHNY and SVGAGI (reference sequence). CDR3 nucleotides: TGTGCCAGCAACCTAAGGACTGGGACAGCCCAAGAGACCCAGTACTTC. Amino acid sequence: CASNLRTGTAQETQYF.

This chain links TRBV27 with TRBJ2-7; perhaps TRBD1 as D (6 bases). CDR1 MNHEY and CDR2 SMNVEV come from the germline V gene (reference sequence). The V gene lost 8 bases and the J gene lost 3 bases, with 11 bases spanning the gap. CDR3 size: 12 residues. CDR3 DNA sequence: TGTGCCAGCTCGACAGGTTACTACGAGCAGTACTTC. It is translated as CASSTGYYEQYF.

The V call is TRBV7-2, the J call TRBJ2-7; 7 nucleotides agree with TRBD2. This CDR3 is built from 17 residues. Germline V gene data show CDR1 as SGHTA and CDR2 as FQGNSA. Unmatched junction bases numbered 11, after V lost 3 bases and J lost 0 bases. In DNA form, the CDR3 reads TGTGCCAGCAGCTTTGGGCCCGGGCTAGCGGCCTCCTACGAGCAGTACTTC. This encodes CASSFGPGLAASYEQYF.

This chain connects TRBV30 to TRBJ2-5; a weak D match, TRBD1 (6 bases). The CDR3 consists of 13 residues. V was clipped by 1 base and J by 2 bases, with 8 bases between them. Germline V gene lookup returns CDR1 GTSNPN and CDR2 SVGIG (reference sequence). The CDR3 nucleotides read TGTGCCTGGAGTGGGGGGCCTCAAGAGACCCAGTACTTC. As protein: CAWSGGPQETQYF.

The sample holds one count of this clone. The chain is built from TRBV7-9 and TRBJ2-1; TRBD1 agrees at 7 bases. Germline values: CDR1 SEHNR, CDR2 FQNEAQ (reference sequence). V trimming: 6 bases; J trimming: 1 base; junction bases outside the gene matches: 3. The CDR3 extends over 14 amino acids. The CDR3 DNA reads TGTGCCAGCAGGGGGGACAGATCCTACAATGAGCAGTTCTTC. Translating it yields CASRGDRSYNEQFF. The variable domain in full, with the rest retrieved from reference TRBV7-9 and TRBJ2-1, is DTGVSQNPRHKITKRGQNVTFRCDPISEHNRLYWYRQTLGQGPEFLTYFQNEAQLEKSRLLSDRFSAERPKGSFSTLEIQRTEQGDSAMYLCASRGDRSYNEQFFGPGTRLTVL.

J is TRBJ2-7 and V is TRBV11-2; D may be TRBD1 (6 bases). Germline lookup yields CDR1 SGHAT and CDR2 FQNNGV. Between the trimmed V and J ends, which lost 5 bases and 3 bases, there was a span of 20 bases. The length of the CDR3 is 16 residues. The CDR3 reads CASSPPDRTEIYEQYF. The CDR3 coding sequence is TGTGCCAGCAGCCCCCCCGACCGGACAGAGATCTACGAGCAGTACTTC.

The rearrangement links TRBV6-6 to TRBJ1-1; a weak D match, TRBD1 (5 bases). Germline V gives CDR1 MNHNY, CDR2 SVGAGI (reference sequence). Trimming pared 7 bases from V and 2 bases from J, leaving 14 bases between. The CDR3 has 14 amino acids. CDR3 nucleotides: TGTGCCAGCACCTTAACTCAGGGTAACACTGAAGCTTTCTTT. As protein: CASTLTQGNTEAFF.

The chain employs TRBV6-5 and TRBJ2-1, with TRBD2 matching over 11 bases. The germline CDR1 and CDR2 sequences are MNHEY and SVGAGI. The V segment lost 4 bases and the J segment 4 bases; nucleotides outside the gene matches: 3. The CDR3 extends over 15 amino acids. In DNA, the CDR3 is TGTGCCAGCAGTTTTAGCGGGGGGGTATACAATGAGCAGTTCTTC. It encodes CASSFSGGVYNEQFF.

CDR3 DNA: TGTGCCAGCAGACCTCACAGGCCCTATGGCTACACCTTC. It encodes CASRPHRPYGYTF. The chain links TRBV28 to TRBJ1-2; perhaps TRBD1 as D (5 bases). Per germline, CDR1 MDHEN and CDR2 SYDVKM. The CDR3 runs to 13 residues. Trimming took off 6 bases at V and 4 bases at J, with 12 bases between the two ends.

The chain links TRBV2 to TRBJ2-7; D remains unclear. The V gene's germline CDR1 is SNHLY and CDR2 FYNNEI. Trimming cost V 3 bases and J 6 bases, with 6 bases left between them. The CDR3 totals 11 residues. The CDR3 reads CASSDLGEQYF. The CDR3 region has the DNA TGTGCCAGCAGTGATCTAGGCGAGCAGTACTTC. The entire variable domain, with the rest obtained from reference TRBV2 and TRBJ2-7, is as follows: EPEVTQTPSHQVTQMGQEVILRCVPISNHLYFYWYRQILGQKVEFLVSFYNNEISEKSEIFDDQFSVERPDGSNFTLKIRSTKLEDSAMYFCASSDLGEQYFGPGTRLTVT.

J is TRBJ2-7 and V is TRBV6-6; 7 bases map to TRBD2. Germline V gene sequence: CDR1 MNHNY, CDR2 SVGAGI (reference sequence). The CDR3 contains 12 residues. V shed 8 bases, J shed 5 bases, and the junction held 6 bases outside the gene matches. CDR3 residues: CASWGGENEQYF. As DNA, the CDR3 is TGTGCCAGCTGGGGAGGGGAAAACGAGCAGTACTTC.

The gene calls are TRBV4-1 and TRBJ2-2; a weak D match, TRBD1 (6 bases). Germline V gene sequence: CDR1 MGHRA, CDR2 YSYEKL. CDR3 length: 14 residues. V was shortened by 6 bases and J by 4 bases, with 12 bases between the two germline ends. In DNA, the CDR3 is TGCGCCAGCAGATACAGGGTTGGCACCGGGGAGCTGTTTTTT. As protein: CASRYRVGTGELFF.